A single sample is the source of the 19 T cell receptor beta chains below, sequenced in a study of liver allograft versus peripheral blood T cells. Study background: Peripheral blood of the recipients supplied T cell receptor repertoires that were compared with those in transplanted livers.

TCRdb independently ran MiXCR on the reads; one entry per CDR3 protein. The repertoire holds under 2,500 distinct CDR3 sequences, with more than 15% as singletons. These receptors were taken from a human patient who had a liver transplant. The graft donor may have contributed some T cells.

This clonotype rates as medium-sized. This chain links TRBV11-2 with TRBJ2-1, with D possibly TRBD2 on 5 matching bases. CDR1 SGHAT and CDR2 FQNNGV come from the germline V gene. V was shortened by 0 bases and J by 6 bases, with 12 bases between the two germline ends. This CDR3 region has 15 residues. The CDR3 region has the DNA TGTGCCAGCAGCTTAGAGGCTAGCTTGGGCAATGAGCAGTTCTTC. Translated, it gives CASSLEASLGNEQFF.

Within the sample, this clonotype is medium-sized. The gene calls are TRBV6-5 and TRBJ1-1; D unclear. With 2 bases removed from V and 1 base from J, the gap between germline ends came to 2 bases. This CDR3 spans 12 amino acids. Germline values: CDR1 MNHEY, CDR2 SVGAGI. As DNA, the CDR3 is TGTGCCAGCAGTTACCCGAACACTGAAGCTTTCTTT. Amino acid sequence: CASSYPNTEAFF.

For this clonotype: This may be a read error, as it is one base from a much larger clone. The V gene is TRBV5-6, the J gene TRBJ1-2, with no clear D. CDR1 is SGHDT, CDR2 YYEEEE, per germline. V dropped 0 bases and J dropped 4 bases, with 10 bases sitting between them. This CDR3 spans 14 amino acids. The chain's CDR3 is CASSLDKRFYGYTF. The CDR3 region has the DNA TGTGCCAGCAGCTTGGACAAGAGGTTCTATGGCTACACCTTC.

Relative to its sample, this clonotype is medium-sized. The chain couples TRBV27 to TRBJ2-7; the D gene is possibly TRBD1 (7 bases). Germline CDR1 MNHEY, CDR2 SMNVEV (reference sequence). V shed 0 bases and J shed 5 bases, with 14 bases lying between them. This CDR3 region has 15 residues. This CDR3 is CASSLSAGGMDEQYF. The CDR3 DNA reads as TGTGCCAGCAGTTTATCGGCAGGGGGGATGGACGAGCAGTACTTC.

This clonotype was recorded only once. The chain joins TRBV13 to TRBJ1-2; D is uncertain. The CDR3 extends over 17 amino acids. Germline loops: CDR1 PRHDT, CDR2 FYEKMQ (reference sequence). V was cut by 2 bases and J by 3 bases, with 19 bases left in between. DNA for the CDR3: TGTGCCAGCAGCTTATCGGTCACCCCTGGCGGTGACTATGGCTACACCTTC. As protein: CASSLSVTPGGDYGYTF.

This clonotype came up a few times. The rearrangement links TRBV13 to TRBJ2-3, with 14 bases identical to TRBD2. J gave up 3 bases and V 5 bases, and 10 bases lay outside the gene matches. The CDR3 has 18 residues. Germline lookup yields CDR1 PRHDT and CDR2 FYEKMQ (reference sequence). CDR3 sequence reads: CASSPGLAGGPNTDTQYF. The CDR3 bases are TGTGCCAGCAGCCCTGGACTAGCGGGGGGCCCAAATACAGATACGCAGTATTTT.

V gene TRBV5-6 combines with J gene TRBJ1-2; 7 bases agree with TRBD1. Germline V lookup: CDR1 SGHDT, CDR2 YYEEEE. This CDR3 has 11 amino acids. The V and J ends lost 3 bases and 10 bases, in that order; junction bases with no gene match: 3. This CDR3 reads CASSSGQLYTF. CDR3 nucleotide sequence: TGTGCCAGCAGCTCGGGACAGCTCTACACCTTC.

Worth noting for this clonotype: Since a much larger clone is just one base distant, this may be a read error. This chain joins TRBV6-5 and TRBJ1-1; no definite D call. The V gene's germline CDR1 is MNHEY and CDR2 SVGAGI. This CDR3 has 12 residues. Trimming pared 5 bases from V and 5 bases from J, leaving 9 bases between. CDR3 nucleotide sequence: TGTGCCAGCAGTAATCCACGGACTGAAGCTTTCTTT. Its translation: CASSNPRTEAFF.

CDR3 nucleotides: TGTGCCAGCAGTGACCCGACTAGCGGGAGACATGTCGAGCAGTACTTC. Translated, it gives CASSDPTSGRHVEQYF. The gene calls are TRBV6-1 and TRBJ2-7; 12 nucleotides line up with TRBD2. V lost 3 bases to trimming and J lost 6 bases; unmatched junction nucleotides: 9. The CDR3 covers 16 residues. The germline CDR1 and CDR2 sequences are MNHNS and SASEGT.

This clonotype was recorded a few times. The V call is TRBV5-6, the J call TRBJ2-2, with TRBD2 matching over 11 bases. Germline CDR1 is SGHDT and CDR2 is YYEEEE. J gave up 3 bases and V 0 bases, and 4 bases lay outside the gene matches. The CDR3 has 17 residues. DNA of the CDR3: TGTGCCAGCAGCTTGGAAGGACTAGCGGGCCACACCGGGGAGCTGTTTTTT. Protein product: CASSLEGLAGHTGELFF.

The chain uses TRBV7-9 and TRBJ2-1, with D tentatively TRBD2 (5 bases). Trimming took off 6 bases at V and 6 bases at J, with 12 bases between the two ends. The CDR3 spans 13 residues. CDR1 and CDR2 (germline): SEHNR, FQNEAQ (reference sequence). CDR3 residues: CASRAEVPNEQFF. The CDR3 region has the DNA TGTGCCAGCAGGGCGGAGGTTCCCAATGAGCAGTTCTTC.

The sample holds many counts of this clonotype. This chain links TRBV5-4 with TRBJ1-1; tentatively, D is TRBD1 (5 bases). This CDR3 comprises 11 residues. V was pared by 4 bases and J by 10 bases, with 11 bases between. The germline gives CDR1 SGHNT, CDR2 YYREEE (reference sequence). The CDR3 region is CASSQGRGAFF. The CDR3 nucleotides are TGTGCCAGCAGCCAAGGGAGGGGAGCTTTCTTT.

This clonotype rates as medium-sized. The chain is built from TRBV19 and TRBJ2-7; 8 bases line up with TRBD2. This CDR3 spans 14 amino acids. Per germline, CDR1 LNHDA and CDR2 SQIVND (reference sequence). Trimming at V came to 5 bases and at J to 1 base, leaving 4 bases not matched to a gene. This CDR3 reads CASSAGTRSYEQYF. The CDR3 DNA is TGTGCCAGTAGTGCCGGGACTAGGTCCTACGAGCAGTACTTC.

The rearrangement uses TRBV20-1 and TRBJ1-2; no firm D call. The germline V and J ends were trimmed by 5 bases and 8 bases, with 9 bases remaining between them. Looked up from germline, CDR1 is DFQATT and CDR2 is SNEGSKA (reference sequence). This CDR3 contains 10 residues. The CDR3 protein is CSAPVGGYTF. The CDR3 region has the DNA TGCAGTGCTCCCGTGGGGGGCTACACCTTC.

This clonotype came up many times. V and J are TRBV12-3 or TRBV12-4 and TRBJ1-4; D call uncertain. V was cut by 5 bases and J by 8 bases, with 21 bases left in between. The CDR3 has 16 residues. CDR3 bases: TGTGCCAGCAGTCAACCGGCCGGAGCCGGGAGGGAAAAACTGTTTTTT. Translated: CASSQPAGAGREKLFF.

The rearrangement joins TRBV6-1 to TRBJ1-5, with D possibly TRBD1 on 6 matching bases. V was cut by 5 bases and J by 6 bases, with 17 bases left in between. Germline loops: CDR1 MNHNS, CDR2 SASEGT. This CDR3 is 15 amino acids long. The CDR3 here is CASSQGMDTSQPQHF. The CDR3 DNA follows: TGTGCCAGCAGTCAGGGGATGGACACTTCTCAGCCCCAGCATTTT.

This clonotype was observed a few times. CDR3 amino acids: CASSGQTGPTAGNTIYF. DNA of the CDR3: TGTGCCAGCAGCGGCCAGACAGGGCCGACCGCTGGAAACACCATATATTTT. The chain links TRBV9 to TRBJ1-3; 7 bases fit TRBD1. Germline V CDR1 and CDR2: SGDLS, YYNGEE. CDR3 length equals 17 residues. J lost 2 bases, V lost 3 bases, and 11 bases had no gene match.

J is TRBJ2-1 and V is TRBV6-5; 8 positions match TRBD2. CDR1 and CDR2 from the germline V gene are MNHEY and SVGAGI. The junction had 3 bases not matched to a gene; V was cut back by 5 bases and J by 0 bases. This CDR3 has 15 amino acids. The CDR3 sequence: CASSPGTSSYNEQFF. For the CDR3, the DNA is TGTGCCAGCAGTCCCGGGACTAGCTCCTACAATGAGCAGTTCTTC.

Ten or more counts support this clonotype. The chain carries TRBV12-5 and TRBJ1-1, with 8 bases matching TRBD1. CDR1 LGHNT and CDR2 FRNRAP come from the germline V gene. The CDR3 is 18 amino acids. The J segment lost 3 bases and the V segment lost 4 bases, leaving 16 bases of the junction unmatched. CDR3 amino acids: CASGSTPDGRGPDTEAFF. The CDR3 nucleotides read TGTGCTAGTGGTTCGACGCCTGACGGCAGGGGGCCCGACACTGAAGCTTTCTTT.